The 12 T cell receptor beta chains listed next were all sequenced from one sample in a study of glioma-infiltrating T cells. The iRepertoire nested amplicon-rescue multiplex PCR amplified TCR alpha and beta CDR3s from RNA. TCRdb reanalysed the multiplex PCR reads using MiXCR and keeps one entry per CDR3 protein. This table holds 300,000 to 400,000 distinct CDR3 sequences, about 40% found once. What was sequenced was glioma tissue, nonneoplastic brain tissue, or PBMCs (not recorded which). The receptors were gathered from a human donor with low-grade glioma or glioblastoma, undergoing nonglioma brain surgery, or in good health (not recorded which).

This sequence joins TRBV7-3 and TRBJ1-1, with 8 bases lining up with TRBD1. The V gene end was trimmed by 2 bases and the J gene end by 0 bases; junction bases not matched to a gene: 2. Germline V CDR1 and CDR2: SGHTA, FQGTGA. The CDR3 is 15 residues long. CDR3 amino acids: CASSLGRGLNTEAFF. CDR3 nucleotides: TGTGCCAGCAGCTTAGGCAGGGGGCTGAACACTGAAGCTTTCTTT. The full variable domain, in which reference TRBV7-3 and TRBJ1-1 provide the parts outside the CDR3, is GAGVSQTPSNKVTEKGKYVELRCDPISGHTALYWYRQSLGQGPEFLIYFQGTGAADDSGLPNDRFFAVRPEGSVSTLKIQRTERGDSAVYLCASSLGRGLNTEAFFGQGTRLTVV.

The chain employs TRBV6-1 and TRBJ1-1, with D maybe TRBD1 (5 bases). The CDR3 is 14 residues long. Trimming took off 6 bases at V and 1 base at J, with 12 bases between the two ends. CDR1 is MNHNS and CDR2 is SASEGT in the germline V gene. The CDR3 protein is CASSVIGENTEAFF. CDR3 DNA: TGTGCCAGCAGCGTAATAGGGGAGAACACTGAAGCTTTCTTT.

The chain couples TRBV9 to TRBJ2-3; 16 bases map to TRBD2. The junction had 3 bases not matched to a gene; V was cut back by 2 bases and J by 0 bases. Germline CDR1 reads SGDLS; CDR2 reads YYNGEE. CDR3 length: 18 residues. DNA for the CDR3: TGTGCCAGCAGCGTGGGACTAGCGGGAGGGCCTAGCACAGATACGCAGTATTTT. This translates into CASSVGLAGGPSTDTQYF.

The sample holds a few counts of this clonotype. This chain uses TRBV10-3 with TRBJ2-7, with TRBD1 identical over 10 bases. This CDR3 has 15 amino acids. Germline-derived CDR1 and CDR2 are ENHRY and SYGVKD. Trimming cost V 11 bases and J 3 bases; bases outside gene matches: 13. The CDR3 sequence: CAVNPGQGKGYEQYF. The CDR3 DNA is TGTGCCGTCAATCCGGGACAGGGGAAGGGCTACGAGCAGTACTTC.

Written as DNA, the CDR3 is TGCAGTGCTAGGCCGGGGATCTACGAGCAGTACTTC. Its translation is CSARPGIYEQYF. The chain employs TRBV20-1 and TRBJ2-7, with D possibly being TRBD2 (5 bases). This CDR3 region has 12 residues. Trimming cost V 3 bases and J 3 bases, with 9 bases left between them. Germline CDR1 and CDR2: DFQATT and SNEGSKA (reference sequence).

On this clonotype: Likely a read error: the CDR3 ends without its conserved phenylalanine or tryptophan. The chain links TRBV20-1 to TRBJ2-7, with 11 nucleotides matching TRBD2. Per germline, CDR1 DFQATT and CDR2 SNEGSKA (reference sequence). Trimming took 3 bases from V and 5 from J; bases not matched to a gene: 15. The CDR3 contains 17 residues. The CDR3 nucleotides are TGCAGTGCTAGTGGGGCCCTTAGCGGGAGGGCCTTCGACGAGCAGTACTTA. This gives the protein CSASGALSGRAFDEQYL.

The chain recombines TRBV6-2 or TRBV6-3 with TRBJ2-2; D might be TRBD1 (5 bases). In germline, CDR1 is MNHEY, CDR2 SVGEGT. This CDR3 has 14 residues. Trimming cost V 4 bases and J 3 bases, with 9 bases left between them. The CDR3 bases are TGTGCCAGCAGTTCAGGCAGGGACACCGGGGAGCTGTTTTTT. This encodes CASSSGRDTGELFF.

The chain joins TRBV7-6 to TRBJ2-7, with a tentative D call TRBD2 (5 bases). The CDR3 has 17 amino acids. V was trimmed by 2 bases and J by 0 bases, leaving 17 bases between them. Germline CDR1 is SGHVS and CDR2 is FNYEAQ. CDR3 loop: CASSLLWGDGPSYEQYF. CDR3 DNA sequence: TGTGCCAGCAGCTTACTTTGGGGAGACGGGCCCTCCTACGAGCAGTACTTC.

This clonotype was observed many times. This chain connects TRBV28 to TRBJ2-7; TRBD1 agrees at 7 bases. The CDR3 contains 14 residues. Germline assignment: CDR1 MDHEN and CDR2 SYDVKM. The J segment lost 3 bases and the V segment lost 4 bases, leaving 6 bases of the junction unmatched. The CDR3 spells CASSSWGQFYEQYF. The CDR3 bases are TGTGCCAGCAGTTCCTGGGGACAGTTCTACGAGCAGTACTTC.

The sample holds a few counts of this clonotype. The V gene is TRBV7-2, the J gene TRBJ1-1; D call uncertain. Germline-derived CDR1 and CDR2 are SGHTA and FQGNSA. Trimming cost V 3 bases and J 4 bases, with 12 bases left between them. This CDR3 has 14 residues. CDR3 in DNA: TGTGCCAGCAGCTTGAAGGCCGGGAGCACTGAAGCTTTCTTT. Its protein is CASSLKAGSTEAFF.

The CDR3 spells CASSLPQGNQPQHF. Here the CDR3 DNA reads TGTGCCAGCAGTTTACCCCAGGGGAATCAGCCCCAGCATTTT. The chain carries TRBV28 and TRBJ1-5, with D perhaps matching TRBD1 (6 bases). V shed 2 bases and J shed 4 bases, with 9 bases lying between them. This CDR3 region has 14 residues. CDR1 is MDHEN, CDR2 SYDVKM, per germline.

The chain joins TRBV29-1 to TRBJ1-1; D not resolved. CDR3 size: 13 residues. The V gene lost 1 base and the J gene lost 6 bases, with 12 bases spanning the gap. Per germline, CDR1 SQVTM and CDR2 ANQGSEA. CDR3 sequence: CSVEGARTAEAFF. The CDR3 nucleotides read TGCAGCGTTGAAGGGGCCAGAACCGCTGAAGCTTTCTTT.